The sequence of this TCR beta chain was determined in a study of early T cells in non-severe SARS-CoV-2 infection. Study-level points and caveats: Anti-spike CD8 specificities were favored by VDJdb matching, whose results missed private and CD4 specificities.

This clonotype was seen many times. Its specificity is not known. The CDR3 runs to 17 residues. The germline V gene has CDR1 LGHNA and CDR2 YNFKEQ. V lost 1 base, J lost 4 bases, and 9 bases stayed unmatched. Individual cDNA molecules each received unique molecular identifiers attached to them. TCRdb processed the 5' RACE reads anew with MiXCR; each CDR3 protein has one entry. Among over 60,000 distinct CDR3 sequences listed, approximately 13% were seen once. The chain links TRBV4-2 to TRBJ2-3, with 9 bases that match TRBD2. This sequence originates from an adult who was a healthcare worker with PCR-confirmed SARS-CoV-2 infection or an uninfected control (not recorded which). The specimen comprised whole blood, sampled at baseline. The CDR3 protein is CASSQASAGGPADTQYF. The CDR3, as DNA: TGTGCCAGCAGCCAAGCGTCTGCGGGGGGGCCGGCAGATACGCAGTATTTT.